Listed here are 27 T cell receptor beta chains from one sample, sequenced in a study of PD-L1 blockade in urothelial cancer. Method: immunoSEQ multiplex PCR; TCRdb's copy keeps in-frame clones and lacks some. The sample lists about 43,000 clones; 75% to 85% were seen once. Time point given: pretreatment peripheral blood. Material: PBMCs, obtained around atezolizumab (anti-PD-L1) treatment. These TCRs come from a man aged 55 to 70 with urothelial cancer.

The CDR3 loop is CASSLVAGGEQFF. CDR3 nucleotide sequence: TGTGCCAGCAGCTTGGTCGCGGGAGGCGAGCAGTTCTTC. V gene TRBV7-6 combines with J gene TRBJ2-1, with 8 bases identical to TRBD2. The trim removed 3 bases at V and 10 bases at J, leaving 5 bases unmatched. CDR3 length: 13 amino acids. Germline CDR1 reads SGHVS; CDR2 reads FNYEAQ.

The chain recombines TRBV4-1 with TRBJ2-3, with a tentative D call TRBD2 (6 bases). The CDR3 is 15 amino acids. The V gene's germline CDR1 is MGHRA and CDR2 YSYEKL. Deletions cut 6 bases from V and 4 bases from J, with 17 bases between. The CDR3 spells CASSPRDVAADTQYF. The CDR3 bases are TGCGCCAGCAGTCCCCGTGATGTAGCGGCAGATACGCAGTATTTT.

Turning to this clone: Distinct nucleotide sequences in the sample also encode this CDR3. This chain uses TRBV20-1 with TRBJ1-2, with D maybe TRBD1 (6 bases). Trimming pared 6 bases from V and 4 bases from J, leaving 9 bases between. The CDR3 spans 11 residues. Looked up from germline, CDR1 is DFQATT and CDR2 is SNEGSKA (reference sequence). This CDR3 reads CSATDSYGYTF. In nucleotides, the CDR3 is TGCAGTGCCACGGACAGCTATGGCTACACCTTC.

This chain connects TRBV19 to TRBJ2-2, with 9 nucleotides matching TRBD1. The ends lost 6 bases at V and 5 bases at J; junction bases unmatched: 10. This CDR3 is built from 16 residues. CDR1 and CDR2 from the germline V gene are LNHDA and SQIVND (reference sequence). The DNA for the CDR3 is TGTGCCAGTAGCGGGACAGGGTTAGGGGATACCGGGGAGCTGTTTTTT. Translation gives CASSGTGLGDTGELFF.

V gene TRBV28 combines with J gene TRBJ1-4, with D unresolved. CDR1 and CDR2 from the germline V gene are MDHEN and SYDVKM. CDR3 length equals 12 residues. V was shortened by 6 bases and J by 8 bases, with 10 bases between the two germline ends. The CDR3 sequence: CASSRPREKLFF. The CDR3 nucleotides are TGTGCCAGCAGCCGTCCCCGGGAAAAACTGTTTTTT.

The chain recombines TRBV11-1 with TRBJ2-7; D not certain. Trimming stripped 8 bases from V and 3 bases from J, with 14 bases between. Germline CDR1 SGHAT, CDR2 FQDESV (reference sequence). This CDR3 is built from 13 residues. As DNA, the CDR3 is TGTGCCAGCTCCACTTCCCCGGGCTACGAGCAGTACTTC. Amino acid sequence: CASSTSPGYEQYF.

This rearrangement joins TRBV5-1 to TRBJ2-5, with 7 bases fitting TRBD1. This CDR3 comprises 14 residues. Germline V CDR1 and CDR2: SGHRS, YFSETQ. V was clipped by 0 bases and J by 2 bases; unmatched bases: 1. The DNA for the CDR3 is TGCGCCAGCAGCTTGGGGGACAGACAAGAGACCCAGTACTTC. Protein: CASSLGDRQETQYF.

This clone was counted a few times. The V and J genes are TRBV28 and TRBJ2-1; 7 positions agree with TRBD2. Germline V gene sequence: CDR1 MDHEN, CDR2 SYDVKM. V was clipped by 2 bases and J by 4 bases; unmatched bases: 5. The CDR3 has 15 residues. For the CDR3, the DNA is TGTGCCAGCAGTTTAACCGGGACTACTTACAATGAGCAGTTCTTC. It codes for CASSLTGTTYNEQFF.

V gene TRBV5-6 combines with J gene TRBJ2-1; 10 bases agree with TRBD1. V lost 6 bases and J lost 7; bases outside the gene matches: 13. Germline CDR1 reads SGHDT; CDR2 reads YYEEEE. This CDR3 is 16 amino acids long. CDR3 in amino acids: CASTTRLTGGLNEQFF. The CDR3 region has the DNA TGTGCCAGCACCACCAGGTTGACAGGGGGCTTAAATGAGCAGTTCTTC.

The chain is built from TRBV7-2 and TRBJ2-5; 7 bases agree with TRBD1. Germline-derived CDR1 and CDR2 are SGHTA and FQGNSA. The CDR3 extends over 14 amino acids. J was trimmed by 2 bases and V by 5 bases; bases with no gene match: 5. The DNA for the CDR3 is TGTGCCAGCAGCAAGACAGGGTATCAAGAGACCCAGTACTTC. It specifies CASSKTGYQETQYF. Filled out from reference TRBV7-2 and TRBJ2-5, the complete variable domain reads GAGVSQSPSNKVTEKGKDVELRCDPISGHTALYWYRQSLGQGLEFLIYFQGNSAPDKSGLPSDRFSAERTGGSVSTLTIQRTQQEDSAVYLCASSKTGYQETQYFGPGTRLLVL.

This chain connects TRBV6-6 to TRBJ2-3; 9 bases align to TRBD2. Germline V CDR1 and CDR2: MNHNY, SVGAGI (reference sequence). After removal of 6 bases from V and 6 bases from J, the junction contained 10 bases not matched to a gene. This CDR3 has 15 amino acids. This CDR3 is CASSSPGLATDTQYF. In DNA, the CDR3 is TGTGCCAGCAGCTCTCCGGGACTAGCAACTGATACGCAGTATTTT.

The chain carries TRBV5-1 and TRBJ2-1; D possibly corresponds to TRBD2 (5 bases). Trimming left V 0 bases short and J 5 bases short, with 15 bases between. The CDR3 has 16 residues. The V gene's germline CDR1 is SGHRS and CDR2 YFSETQ. The CDR3 region is CASSLAVGGRNNEQFF. The CDR3 DNA reads TGCGCCAGCAGCTTGGCGGTCGGCGGGCGTAACAATGAGCAGTTCTTC.

This clone was seen repeatedly, ten times or more. This chain uses TRBV4-1 with TRBJ1-4; 10 bases are shared with TRBD1. Germline V gene sequence: CDR1 MGHRA, CDR2 YSYEKL. The CDR3 is 16 amino acids. The V gene end was trimmed by 4 bases and the J gene end by 1 base; junction bases not matched to a gene: 3. CDR3 region: CASSPGTGETNEKLFF. Written as DNA, the CDR3 is TGCGCCAGCAGCCCGGGGACAGGGGAAACTAATGAAAAACTGTTTTTT.

The rearrangement links TRBV10-1 to TRBJ2-1; 9 nucleotides line up with TRBD1. Germline V gene lookup returns CDR1 WNHNN and CDR2 SYGVQD (reference sequence). V gave up 8 bases and J gave up 7 bases; unmatched junction bases: 12. This CDR3 has 15 amino acids. CDR3 loop: CASGGAPGTGNEQFF. DNA for the CDR3: TGCGCCAGCGGAGGTGCTCCCGGGACAGGGAATGAGCAGTTCTTC.

The rearrangement uses TRBV28 and TRBJ2-2, with TRBD1 matching over 12 bases. Germline CDR1 is MDHEN and CDR2 is SYDVKM. This CDR3 has 20 amino acids. J lost 2 bases, V lost 6 bases, and 16 bases had no gene match. The CDR3 sequence is CASSPTGTGGPNLNTGELFF. The CDR3 coding sequence is TGTGCCAGCAGCCCGACCGGGACAGGGGGCCCCAACCTAAACACCGGGGAGCTGTTTTTT.

This chain uses TRBV29-1 with TRBJ2-5, with TRBD2 identical over 9 bases. With 4 bases clipped from V and 2 bases from J, the junction kept 5 bases outside the gene matches. This CDR3 comprises 14 residues. Germline V gene data show CDR1 as SQVTM and CDR2 as ANQGSEA. The CDR3 sequence is CSVAVSGSQETQYF. CDR3 DNA: TGCAGCGTTGCGGTTAGCGGGAGTCAAGAGACCCAGTACTTC.

V usage is TRBV9 and J usage is TRBJ2-5; TRBD1 aligns across 8 bases. The germline gives CDR1 SGDLS, CDR2 YYNGEE. The CDR3 has 16 residues. V lost 0 bases and J lost 2; bases outside the gene matches: 6. The CDR3 reads CASSVEWTGRQETQYF. The DNA for the CDR3 is TGTGCCAGCAGCGTAGAATGGACAGGGCGTCAAGAGACCCAGTACTTC.

J is TRBJ2-6 and V is TRBV28; 9 nucleotides line up with TRBD2. The V and J ends lost 2 bases and 4 bases, in that order; junction bases with no gene match: 9. Germline CDR1 reads MDHEN; CDR2 reads SYDVKM. This CDR3 is 18 amino acids long. CDR3 DNA sequence: TGTGCCAGCAGTTTAGGCGGGAGGGCAGGCTGGGGGGCCAACGTCCTGACTTTC. It is translated as CASSLGGRAGWGANVLTF.

This clone was observed a few times. This sequence joins TRBV5-1 and TRBJ2-1, with 16 bases fitting TRBD2. Germline values: CDR1 SGHRS, CDR2 YFSETQ. The CDR3 length is 19 residues. J gave up 3 bases and V 0 bases, and 6 bases lay outside the gene matches. The DNA of the CDR3 is TGCGCCAGCAGCTTGGGGGGACTAGCGGGGGGGCTCCTCTACAATGAGCAGTTCTTC. Encoded protein: CASSLGGLAGGLLYNEQFF.

The CDR3 coding sequence is TGTGCCAGTGGACGGGGGTCGGGTAAAATGAACACTGAAGCTTTCTTT. It encodes CASGRGSGKMNTEAFF. The chain uses TRBV19 and TRBJ1-1; D is perhaps TRBD1 (5 bases). The CDR3 extends over 16 amino acids. Trimming left V 8 bases short and J 0 bases short, with 19 bases between. Germline CDR1 and CDR2: LNHDA and SQIVND (reference sequence).

The CDR3 reads CASSSGREDRYGYTF. The DNA of the CDR3 is TGTGCCAGCAGCTCGGGACGGGAGGATCGCTATGGCTACACCTTC. The gene calls are TRBV7-8 and TRBJ1-2, with D possibly TRBD1 on 5 matching bases. There are 15 residues in the CDR3. Trimming left V 4 bases short and J 4 bases short, with 16 bases between. CDR1 and CDR2 from the germline V gene are SGHVS and FQNEAQ.

The CDR3 DNA is TGTGCCAGCAGTGCTGGACTACAATCGTACGAGCAGTACTTC. The encoded protein is CASSAGLQSYEQYF. The rearrangement links TRBV6-1 to TRBJ2-7, with D possibly matching TRBD2 (6 bases). The CDR3 loop spans 14 amino acids. Trimming removed 4 bases at V and 4 bases at J, with 14 bases between. Germline V gives CDR1 MNHNS, CDR2 SASEGT.

The table lists this clone with a count of one. V and J are TRBV6-6 and TRBJ1-5; 8 nucleotides line up with TRBD1. Germline V lookup: CDR1 MNHNY, CDR2 SVGAGI (reference sequence). CDR3 length equals 13 residues. J gave up 1 base and V 8 bases, and 1 base lay outside the gene matches. The CDR3 spells CASQGASNQPQHF. The DNA for the CDR3 is TGTGCCAGCCAGGGGGCGAGCAATCAGCCCCAGCATTTT.

This chain connects TRBV2 to TRBJ1-5; possibly TRBD1 for D (5 bases). Germline V gene sequence: CDR1 SNHLY, CDR2 FYNNEI. V was shortened by 1 base and J by 5 bases, with 9 bases between the two germline ends. The CDR3 is 14 amino acids. In nucleotides, the CDR3 is TGTGCCAGCAGTGAAGACCAGGGTTATCAGCCCCAGCATTTT. Encoded protein: CASSEDQGYQPQHF.

The rearrangement links TRBV9 to TRBJ2-5; 12 bases align to TRBD1. V lost 4 bases, J lost 5 bases, and 6 bases stayed unmatched. Germline-derived CDR1 and CDR2 are SGDLS and YYNGEE. The CDR3 is 15 residues long. CDR3 in DNA: TGTGCCAGCAGCCCCGGGACAGGGGGCGCTGAGACCCAGTACTTC. Its translation is CASSPGTGGAETQYF.

The rearrangement links TRBV4-1 to TRBJ2-5; 8 bases fit TRBD2. The CDR3 totals 15 residues. Germline V lookup: CDR1 MGHRA, CDR2 YSYEKL. The V gene end was trimmed by 1 base and the J gene end by 5 bases; junction bases not matched to a gene: 6. This CDR3 reads CASSQGSGSWETQYF. CDR3 sequence (DNA): TGCGCCAGCAGCCAAGGAAGCGGGAGTTGGGAGACCCAGTACTTC.

Only one count was recorded for this clone. The chain carries TRBV5-5 and TRBJ2-4, with 10 bases that match TRBD1. The CDR3 runs 13 residues. V was clipped by 4 bases and J by 8 bases; unmatched bases: 3. Germline V gene data show CDR1 as SGHKS and CDR2 as YYEKEE (reference sequence). The CDR3 is CASSPGTGDIQYF. The DNA for the CDR3 is TGTGCCAGCAGCCCCGGGACAGGGGACATTCAGTACTTC. The full variable domain, completed using reference TRBV5-5 and TRBJ2-4, is DAGVTQSPTHLIKTRGQQVTLRCSPISGHKSVSWYQQVLGQGPQFIFQYYEKEERGRGNFPDRFSARQFPNYSSELNVNALLLGDSALYLCASSPGTGDIQYFGAGTRLSVL.